The 10 T cell receptor beta chains listed next were all sequenced from one sample in a study of CD39 and CD103 CD8 tumor-infiltrating T cells. Using immunoSEQ multiplex PCR, the repertoire was profiled, and TCRdb retains in-frame clones only, with some absent. Among around 1,500 clones listed, around 69% were seen once. The sequencing sample was made of CD39- CD103- CD8+ T cells sorted from the tumor. The subset is: CD103-CD39- double-negative CD45RA- CD8 T cells. The receptors were gathered from a human donor with head and neck squamous cell carcinoma.

V and J are TRBV7-6 and TRBJ2-7; no definite D call. From germline, CDR1 is SGHVS and CDR2 FNYEAQ. The CDR3 sequence is 12 residues long. Trimming pared 1 base from V and 6 bases from J, leaving 7 bases between. CDR3 sequence (DNA): TGTGCCAGCAGCTTAGGAGGTGGCGAGCAGTACTTC. It yields the protein CASSLGGGEQYF.

Written as DNA, the CDR3 is TGTGCCAGTAGTGGAGGATCCCCCCCCTACAATGAGCAGTTCTTC. It is translated as CASSGGSPPYNEQFF. The rearrangement joins TRBV19 to TRBJ2-1, with a weak D call TRBD2 (5 bases). V was clipped by 5 bases and J by 2 bases, with 13 bases between them. CDR3 length equals 15 residues. Germline lookup yields CDR1 LNHDA and CDR2 SQIVND (reference sequence).

This clone was counted once. V and J are TRBV4-3 and TRBJ1-2, with D maybe TRBD1 (5 bases). The CDR3 runs to 14 residues. From germline, CDR1 is LGHNA and CDR2 YSLEER. The germline V and J ends were trimmed by 0 bases and 3 bases, with 8 bases remaining between them. Written as DNA, the CDR3 is TGCGCCAGCAGCCAAGATGAGGGGTACTATGGCTACACCTTC. It encodes CASSQDEGYYGYTF.

The CDR3 DNA sequence: TGTGCCATCAGTGAGTCGACCGGGGGTACACAAGAGACCCAGTACTTC. It specifies CAISESTGGTQETQYF. The V gene is TRBV10-3, the J gene TRBJ2-5, with a possible D match to TRBD2 (6 bases). The V and J ends lost 0 bases and 2 bases respectively, with 13 bases between them. CDR1 is ENHRY and CDR2 is SYGVKD in the germline V gene. The CDR3 loop spans 16 amino acids.

The gene calls are TRBV5-4 and TRBJ2-7; D possibly corresponds to TRBD1 (6 bases). This CDR3 spans 15 amino acids. Trimming took 4 bases from V and 0 from J, leaving 14 bases between them. Germline V gene sequence: CDR1 SGHNT, CDR2 YYREEE (reference sequence). The CDR3 loop is CASSPIGTTSYEQYF. CDR3 nucleotides: TGTGCCAGCAGCCCTATCGGGACAACCTCCTACGAGCAGTACTTC.

In its sample, this clone was seen once. The J gene is TRBJ2-5, the V gene TRBV6-1, with 14 positions matching TRBD2. V gave up 3 bases and J gave up 5 bases; unmatched junction bases: 2. This CDR3 contains 15 residues. Germline CDR1 reads MNHNS; CDR2 reads SASEGT. The CDR3 loop is CASSETSGGAETQYF. DNA of the CDR3: TGTGCCAGCAGTGAGACTAGCGGGGGGGCGGAGACCCAGTACTTC.

The chain carries TRBV19 and TRBJ2-2; 8 positions agree with TRBD2. Germline CDR1 LNHDA, CDR2 SQIVND (reference sequence). Germline trimming cut 5 bases from V and 5 bases from J; bases unmatched to any gene: 13. This CDR3 region has 17 residues. CDR3 DNA: TGTGCCAGTAGTGGTCATTGGTCGCGGGAGGCGACCGGGGAGCTGTTTTTT. This gives the protein CASSGHWSREATGELFF. The whole variable domain, remainder taken from reference TRBV19 and TRBJ2-2, is DGGITQSPKYLFRKEGQNVTLSCEQNLNHDAMYWYRQDPGQGLRLIYYSQIVNDFQKGDIAEGYSVSREKKESFPLTVTSAQKNPTAFYLCASSGHWSREATGELFFGEGSRLTVL.

The V gene is TRBV5-8, the J gene TRBJ2-7; D ambiguous. The CDR3 has 13 amino acids. Trimming took off 0 bases at V and 3 bases at J, with 7 bases between the two ends. Germline loops: CDR1 SGHTS, CDR2 YDEGEE. CDR3 nucleotides: TGTGCCAGCAGCTTGGGAGTGAACTACGAGCAGTACTTC. It specifies CASSLGVNYEQYF.

CDR3 nucleotides: TGTGCCAGCAGTTACTCGTCGCCGTACCAAGAGACCCAGTACTTC. Its translation: CASSYSSPYQETQYF. The gene calls are TRBV6-5 and TRBJ2-5; D gene ambiguous. CDR3 length: 15 amino acids. Per the germline V gene, CDR1 is MNHEY and CDR2 is SVGAGI. Trimming removed 0 bases from V and 0 bases from J, with 8 bases in between.

The chain is built from TRBV6-1 and TRBJ2-5; no reliable D call. V lost 9 bases and J 3 bases, leaving 17 bases between the germline ends. The CDR3 runs 14 residues. Germline V CDR1 and CDR2: MNHNS, SASEGT. In nucleotides, the CDR3 is TGTGCCAGTCTTGATCAGCCGGAAAAAGAGACCCAGTACTTC. This gives the protein CASLDQPEKETQYF.